Each of the 29 T cell receptor beta chains below was sequenced from the same sample in a study of T cell repertoires in cytomegalovirus infection. MiXCR was run by TCRdb on the reads, yielding one entry per CDR3 protein. The table records around 300,000 distinct CDR3 sequences, about 23% of them present only once. The sample taken for sequencing was PBMCs. Receptors originate from a human donor in good health (CMV status not recorded). Some clones in this sample may be carry-over from other donors' samples.

This clonotype came up many times. V and J are TRBV7-2 and TRBJ2-5; D unresolved. The germline CDR1 and CDR2 sequences are SGHTA and FQGNSA. V shed 2 bases and J shed 4 bases, with 5 bases lying between them. This CDR3 comprises 12 residues. CDR3 nucleotides: TGTGCCAGCAGCTTAATACGAGAGACCCAGTACTTC. Translated: CASSLIRETQYF.

CDR3: CASSPPWDTGMNEQFF. For the CDR3, the DNA is TGTGCCAGCAGCCCCCCTTGGGACACCGGTATGAATGAGCAGTTCTTC. V gene TRBV5-4 combines with J gene TRBJ2-1; D perhaps matches TRBD1 (6 bases). The germline V gene encodes CDR1 SGHNT and CDR2 YYREEE (reference sequence). CDR3 size: 16 residues. Between the trimmed V and J ends, which lost 4 bases and 7 bases, there was a span of 21 bases.

This chain links TRBV20-1 with TRBJ2-7; perhaps TRBD2 as D (6 bases). There are 15 residues in the CDR3. V lost 5 bases, J lost 0 bases, and 17 bases lay in between. Germline V CDR1 and CDR2: DFQATT, SNEGSKA (reference sequence). DNA of the CDR3: TGCAGTGCTTCCCGAGCGGAGGGTTCCTCCTACGAGCAGTACTTC. This translates into CSASRAEGSSYEQYF.

The J gene is TRBJ2-7, the V gene TRBV28; unclear D gene. The germline V and J ends were trimmed by 1 base and 3 bases, with 7 bases remaining between them. This CDR3 has 13 amino acids. Germline V lookup: CDR1 MDHEN, CDR2 SYDVKM. The CDR3 nucleotides are TGTGCCAGCAGTTTATTTTTAGTCTACGAGCAGTACTTC. This gives the protein CASSLFLVYEQYF.

This clonotype was observed many times. The chain links TRBV7-2 to TRBJ2-5; TRBD2 matches 10 bases. There are 13 residues in the CDR3. Looked up from germline, CDR1 is SGHTA and CDR2 is FQGNSA. Here the CDR3 reads CYHRLAGVETQYF. The CDR3 nucleotides are TGTTACCATAGGCTAGCGGGAGTGGAGACCCAGTACTTC.

This clonotype was counted a few times. The gene calls are TRBV20-1 and TRBJ2-6; 8 bases are shared with TRBD2. J gave up 0 bases and V 0 bases, and 13 bases lay outside the gene matches. CDR1 and CDR2 from the germline V gene are DFQATT and SNEGSKA (reference sequence). The CDR3 has 20 amino acids. The CDR3 nucleotides are TGCAGTGCTAGAGAATCAGAGCGAGTAGCGGGGTTCTCTGGGGCCAACGTCCTGACTTTC. This codes for CSARESERVAGFSGANVLTF.

This chain joins TRBV24-1 and TRBJ2-3; 11 positions agree with TRBD2. The CDR3 length is 22 residues. Germline V lookup: CDR1 KGHDR, CDR2 SFDVKD. The V gene end was trimmed by 1 base and the J gene end by 3 bases; junction bases not matched to a gene: 20. CDR3 DNA sequence: TGTGCCACCAGTGATTTCCCCTTACTTGCTCTAGCGGGAGGAAGCGGGACAGATACGCAGTATTTT. Its protein product is CATSDFPLLALAGGSGTDTQYF.

Only a few counts were recorded for this clonotype. V gene TRBV12-3 or TRBV12-4 combines with J gene TRBJ1-1; possible D gene TRBD1, 5 bases. The CDR3 covers 13 residues. The V and J ends lost 7 bases and 1 base respectively, with 10 bases between them. As DNA, the CDR3 is TGTGCCAGCATCCCCCAGGGGAACACTGAAGCTTTCTTT. Translated: CASIPQGNTEAFF.

This clonotype has more than one count but fewer than ten. The chain joins TRBV6-6 to TRBJ2-2; 10 bases are shared with TRBD1. This CDR3 has 16 amino acids. The V gene's germline CDR1 is MNHNY and CDR2 SVGAGI (reference sequence). J was trimmed by 4 bases and V by 6 bases; bases with no gene match: 8. In DNA, the CDR3 is TGTGCCAGCAGGCCTCCTGGGACAGGGGTCACCGGGGAGCTGTTTTTT. The encoded protein is CASRPPGTGVTGELFF.

This clonotype was found a few times. The gene calls are TRBV7-9 and TRBJ2-3; D might be TRBD1 or TRBD2, each matching 5 bases. Germline-derived CDR1 and CDR2 are SEHNR and FQNEAQ (reference sequence). V lost 6 bases to trimming and J lost 8 bases, with 21 bases between them. The length of the CDR3 is 15 residues. The CDR3 nucleotides are TGTGCCAGCAGTTCGGCCGGGACCACGGCGAGTACGCAGTATTTT. Amino acid sequence: CASSSAGTTASTQYF.

This clonotype has ten or more counts. V and J are TRBV4-3 and TRBJ2-7; TRBD1 matches at 10 bases. Germline V lookup: CDR1 LGHNA, CDR2 YSLEER. With 0 bases clipped from V and 5 bases from J, the junction kept 4 bases outside the gene matches. CDR3 length: 15 amino acids. Here the CDR3 DNA reads TGCGCCAGCAGCCAAGAGTGGACAGGGGGTCACGAGCAGTACTTC. Translated: CASSQEWTGGHEQYF.

Many counts were recorded for this clonotype. This chain joins TRBV7-2 and TRBJ1-6; 9 bases line up with TRBD1. This CDR3 spans 15 amino acids. The J segment lost 7 bases and the V segment lost 5 bases, leaving 6 bases of the junction unmatched. Germline loops: CDR1 SGHTA, CDR2 FQGNSA. CDR3 loop: CASSLQGQGNSPLHF. In DNA, the CDR3 is TGTGCCAGCAGCCTACAAGGACAGGGGAATTCACCCCTCCACTTT.

This clonotype has a handful of counts. The chain couples TRBV6-8 to TRBJ2-7; D is perhaps TRBD1 (6 bases). Trimming cost V 2 bases and J 6 bases, with 14 bases left between them. The germline V gene encodes CDR1 MNHGY and CDR2 SAAAGT. The CDR3 runs 14 residues. In DNA, the CDR3 is TGTGCCAGCAGTTACGGGCAGGGGCGCTTCGAGCAGTACTTC. Translation: CASSYGQGRFEQYF.

The chain joins TRBV25-1 to TRBJ1-1, with TRBD1 matching over 10 bases. The CDR3 is 14 amino acids. J lost 7 bases, V lost 3 bases, and 5 bases had no gene match. Germline assignment: CDR1 MGHDK and CDR2 SYGVNS. In DNA, the CDR3 is TGTGCCAGCAGTGATTGGACAGGGGGGGGTGAAGCTTTCTTT. Protein product: CASSDWTGGGEAFF.

This clonotype was picked up a small number of times. The V call is TRBV20-1, the J call TRBJ2-1; D possibly uses TRBD1 or TRBD2 (5 bases each). The ends were cut back, 7 bases at V and 9 bases at J, with 16 bases in the middle. The CDR3 has 12 residues. CDR1 and CDR2 from the germline V gene are DFQATT and SNEGSKA (reference sequence). The CDR3 is CSVYQGEGEQFF. In nucleotides, the CDR3 is TGCAGTGTGTATCAGGGAGAGGGTGAGCAGTTCTTC.

This chain connects TRBV7-2 to TRBJ2-1; D ambiguous. CDR3 length: 15 residues. The germline V gene encodes CDR1 SGHTA and CDR2 FQGNSA. The V gene lost 1 base and the J gene lost 4 bases, with 11 bases spanning the gap. In DNA form, the CDR3 reads TGTGCCAGCAGCTTAGAATCTCGCGAGTACAATGAGCAGTTCTTC. Protein product: CASSLESREYNEQFF.

This clonotype was observed many times. CDR3 nucleotides: TGTGCCAGCAGCTCCCTCGCGGGGACCCAGTACTTC. This codes for CASSSLAGTQYF. The chain recombines TRBV7-2 with TRBJ2-5, with a tentative D call TRBD2 (5 bases). The CDR3 is 12 residues long. CDR1 and CDR2 (germline): SGHTA, FQGNSA. V lost 4 bases, J lost 7 bases, and 10 bases lay in between.

V is TRBV5-1 and J is TRBJ2-7; unclear D gene. The CDR3 consists of 12 residues. The V end lost 4 bases, the J end lost 3 bases, and 8 bases lay between the germline ends. The germline CDR1 and CDR2 sequences are SGHRS and YFSETQ. This CDR3 is CASSPDGYEQYF. DNA of the CDR3: TGCGCCAGCAGCCCCGACGGCTACGAGCAGTACTTC.

The V call is TRBV6-6, the J call TRBJ2-7; either TRBD1 or TRBD2 may supply D (6 bases each). The germline gives CDR1 MNHNY, CDR2 SVGAGI (reference sequence). Between the trimmed V and J ends, which lost 10 bases and 5 bases, there was a span of 18 bases. CDR3 length: 13 residues. CDR3 protein: CATSNGGPDEQYF. DNA for the CDR3: TGTGCCACCTCAAATGGGGGGCCGGACGAGCAGTACTTC.

This clonotype was recorded many times. CDR3 region: CASSVEGGTQYF. Here the CDR3 DNA reads TGTGCCAGCAGCGTAGAGGGAGGGACGCAGTATTTT. V usage is TRBV7-2 and J usage is TRBJ2-3; 7 bases agree with TRBD2. V was pared by 5 bases and J by 9 bases, with 5 bases of the junction left unmatched. Germline values: CDR1 SGHTA, CDR2 FQGNSA. CDR3 size: 12 residues.

This clonotype has at least ten counts. V gene TRBV11-2 combines with J gene TRBJ2-1; D unresolved. Trimming removed 5 bases from V and 4 bases from J, with 9 bases in between. The CDR3 length is 13 residues. Germline V gene data show CDR1 as SGHAT and CDR2 as FQNNGV. CDR3 DNA sequence: TGTGCCAGCAGCCAACGAGAATACAATGAGCAGTTCTTC. This codes for CASSQREYNEQFF.

This clonotype occurred a few times. The rearrangement links TRBV15 to TRBJ1-2, with unresolved D. The CDR3 extends over 13 amino acids. Germline values: CDR1 LNHNV, CDR2 YYDKDF (reference sequence). The V end lost 1 base, the J end lost 5 bases, and 8 bases lay between the germline ends. Written as DNA, the CDR3 is TGTGCCACCAGCAGAGCCGCCGAGTATGGCTACACCTTC. Its protein product is CATSRAAEYGYTF.

This chain joins TRBV6-1 and TRBJ1-5; D possibly corresponds to TRBD1 (6 bases). The CDR3 consists of 16 residues. The V gene lost 6 bases and the J gene lost 1 base, with 16 bases spanning the gap. Per the germline V gene, CDR1 is MNHNS and CDR2 is SASEGT. As DNA, the CDR3 is TGTGCCAGCAGCTCACAGGGTTTATTGAGCAATCAGCCCCAGCATTTT. Residues: CASSSQGLLSNQPQHF.

The table lists this clonotype with a few counts. The CDR3 loop reads CASSGFYGYTF. DNA for the CDR3: TGTGCCAGCAGTGGGTTCTATGGCTACACCTTC. The chain is built from TRBV25-1 and TRBJ1-2, with D hard to call. The CDR3 loop spans 11 amino acids. From germline, CDR1 is MGHDK and CDR2 SYGVNS. Trimming took 4 bases from V and 4 from J, leaving 4 bases between them.

At least ten counts were recorded for this clonotype. The chain carries TRBV19 and TRBJ1-2; D uncertain. Germline V gene lookup returns CDR1 LNHDA and CDR2 SQIVND (reference sequence). With 6 bases removed from V and 2 bases from J, the gap between germline ends came to 13 bases. This CDR3 region has 14 residues. CDR3 sequence reads: CASSPTTSNYGYTF. The CDR3 nucleotides read TGTGCCAGTAGCCCCACTACTTCCAACTATGGCTACACCTTC. Together with reference TRBV19 and TRBJ1-2, the CDR3 gives the full variable domain: DGGITQSPKYLFRKEGQNVTLSCEQNLNHDAMYWYRQDPGQGLRLIYYSQIVNDFQKGDIAEGYSVSREKKESFPLTVTSAQKNPTAFYLCASSPTTSNYGYTFGSGTRLTVV.

The chain uses TRBV28 and TRBJ1-1, with D possibly TRBD1 on 5 matching bases. Germline loops: CDR1 MDHEN, CDR2 SYDVKM. Trimming left V 10 bases short and J 0 bases short, with 18 bases between. The CDR3 has 15 amino acids. The CDR3 nucleotides are TGTGCCACATCACGCTCGGGGGTCATGAACACTGAAGCTTTCTTT. As protein: CATSRSGVMNTEAFF.

The chain is built from TRBV20-1 and TRBJ2-7; D unresolved. V lost 5 bases to trimming and J lost 2 bases, with 13 bases between them. The CDR3 has 13 amino acids. Germline CDR1 reads DFQATT; CDR2 reads SNEGSKA (reference sequence). The CDR3 DNA reads TGCAGTGCTGTGGGCGGCGCCCCCTACGAGCAGTACTTC. This gives the protein CSAVGGAPYEQYF.

The chain uses TRBV6-6 and TRBJ2-5; D is perhaps TRBD1 or TRBD2 (6 bases each). CDR3 length: 16 amino acids. The germline V gene has CDR1 MNHNY and CDR2 SVGAGI (reference sequence). V was pared by 7 bases and J by 2 bases, with 20 bases between. The CDR3 DNA reads TGTGCCAGCACCACCCCCCGGGGGCCGGGGCAAGAGACCCAGTACTTC. Translation: CASTTPRGPGQETQYF.

This clonotype was seen more than once but under ten times. J is TRBJ2-7 and V is TRBV19, with D perhaps TRBD1 (6 bases). The CDR3 contains 13 residues. Germline V gene sequence: CDR1 LNHDA, CDR2 SQIVND (reference sequence). The V end was cut by 4 bases, the J end by 6 bases, with 13 bases between. In nucleotides, the CDR3 is TGTGCCAGTAGTACCCGATCAGGGGTCGAGCAGTACTTC. Translating gives CASSTRSGVEQYF.